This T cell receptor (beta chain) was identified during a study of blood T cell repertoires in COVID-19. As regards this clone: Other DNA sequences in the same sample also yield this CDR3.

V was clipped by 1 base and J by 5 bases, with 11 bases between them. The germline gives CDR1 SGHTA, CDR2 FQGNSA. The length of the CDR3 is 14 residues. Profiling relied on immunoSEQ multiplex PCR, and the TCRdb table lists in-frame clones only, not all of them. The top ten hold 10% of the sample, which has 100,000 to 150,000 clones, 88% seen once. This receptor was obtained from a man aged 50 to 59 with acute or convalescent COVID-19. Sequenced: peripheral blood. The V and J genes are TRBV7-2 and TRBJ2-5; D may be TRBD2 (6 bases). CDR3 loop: CASSLGGGGETQYF. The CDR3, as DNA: TGTGCCAGCAGCTTAGGTGGTGGGGGGGAGACCCAGTACTTC.